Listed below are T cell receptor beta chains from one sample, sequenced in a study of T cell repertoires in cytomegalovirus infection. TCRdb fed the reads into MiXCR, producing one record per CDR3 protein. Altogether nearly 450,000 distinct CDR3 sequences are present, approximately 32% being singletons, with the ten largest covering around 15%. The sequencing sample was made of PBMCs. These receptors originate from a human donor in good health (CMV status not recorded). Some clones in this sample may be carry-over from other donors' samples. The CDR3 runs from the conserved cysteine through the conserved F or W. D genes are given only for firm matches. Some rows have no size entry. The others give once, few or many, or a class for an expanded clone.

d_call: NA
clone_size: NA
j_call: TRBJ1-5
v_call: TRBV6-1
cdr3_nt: TGTGCCAGCGTCACAGGCCTTGGACAGCCCCAGCATTTT
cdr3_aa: CASVTGLGQPQHF

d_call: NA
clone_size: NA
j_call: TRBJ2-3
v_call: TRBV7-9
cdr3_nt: TGTGCCAGCACCCCCTCTCGCACAGATACGCAGTATTTT
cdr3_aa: CASTPSRTDTQYF

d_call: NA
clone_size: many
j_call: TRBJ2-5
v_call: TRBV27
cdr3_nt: TGTGCCAGCAGTTTCCTCCAAGAGACCCAGTACTTC
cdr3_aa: CASSFLQETQYF

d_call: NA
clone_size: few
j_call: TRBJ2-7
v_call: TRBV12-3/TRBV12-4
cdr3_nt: TGTGCCAGCAGTATCCTTGGACAGACCTACGAGCAGTACTTC
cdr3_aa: CASSILGQTYEQYF

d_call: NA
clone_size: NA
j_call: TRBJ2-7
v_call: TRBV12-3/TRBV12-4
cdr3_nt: TGTGCCAGCAGTTTACGCCGGAACTCCTACGAGCAGTACTTC
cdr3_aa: CASSLRRNSYEQYF

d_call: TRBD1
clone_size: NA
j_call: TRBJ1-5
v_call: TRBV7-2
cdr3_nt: TGTGCCAGCAGCCGGGACAGGAGCGCCTATAGCAATCAGCCCCAGCATTTT
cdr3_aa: CASSRDRSAYSNQPQHF

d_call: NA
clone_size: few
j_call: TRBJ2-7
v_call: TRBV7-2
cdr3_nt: TGTGCCAGCAGCTTAGACGGGACCTCCTACGAGCAGTACTTC
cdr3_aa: CASSLDGTSYEQYF

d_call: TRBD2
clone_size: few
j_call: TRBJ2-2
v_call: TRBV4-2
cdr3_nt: TGTGCCAGCAGCCAAGTTGGTGCGGGGGTTCTTACCGGGGAGCTGTTTTTT
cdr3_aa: CASSQVGAGVLTGELFF

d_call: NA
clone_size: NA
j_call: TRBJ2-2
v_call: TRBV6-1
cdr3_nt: TGTGCCAGCAGTGAACGTGACACCGGGGAGCTGTTTTTT
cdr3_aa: CASSERDTGELFF

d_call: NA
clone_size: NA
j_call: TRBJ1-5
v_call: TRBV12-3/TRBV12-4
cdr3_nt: TGTGCCAGCAGTTCCGGACAGCTTAGCAATCAGCCCCAGCATTTT
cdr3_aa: CASSSGQLSNQPQHF

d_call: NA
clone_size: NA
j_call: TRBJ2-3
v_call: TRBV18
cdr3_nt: TGTGCCAGCTCACCGGGACATCTACCGGGGGATACGCAGTATTTT
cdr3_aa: CASSPGHLPGDTQYF

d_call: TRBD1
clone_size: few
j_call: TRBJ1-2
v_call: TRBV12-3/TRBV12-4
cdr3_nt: TGTGCCAGCAGGGCAGGTGGGACAGGTCGAAGCTACACCTTC
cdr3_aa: CASRAGGTGRSYTF

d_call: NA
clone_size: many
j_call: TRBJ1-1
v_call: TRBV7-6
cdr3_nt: TGTGCCAGCAGCCCCCCGTGGGGGGGCACTGAAGCTTTCTTT
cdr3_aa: CASSPPWGGTEAFF

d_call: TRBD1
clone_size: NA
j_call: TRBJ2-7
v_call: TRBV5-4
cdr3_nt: TGTGCCAGCAGCTCCCACGGGACAGGGGGCGACGAGCAGTACTTC
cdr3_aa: CASSSHGTGGDEQYF

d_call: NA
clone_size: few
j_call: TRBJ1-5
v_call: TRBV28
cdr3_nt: TGTGCCAGCGGCGCCCCCGGGGATACGAAGGCCCAGCATTTT
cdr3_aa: CASGAPGDTKAQHF

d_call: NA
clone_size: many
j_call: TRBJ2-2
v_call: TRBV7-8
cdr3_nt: TGTGCCAGCAGCACTCGCAGGGGCGAGGGCGGGGAGCTGTTTTTT
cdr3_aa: CASSTRRGEGGELFF

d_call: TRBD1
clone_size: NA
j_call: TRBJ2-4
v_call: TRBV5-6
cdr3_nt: TGTGCCAGCAGCCCTGAGGGACAGGGCCCAGTGGAAAACATTCAGTACTTC
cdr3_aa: CASSPEGQGPVENIQYF

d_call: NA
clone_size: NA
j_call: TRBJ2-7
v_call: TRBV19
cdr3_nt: TGTGCCAGTAGTACAACAGGGGAGGACGAGCAGTACTTC
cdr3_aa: CASSTTGEDEQYF

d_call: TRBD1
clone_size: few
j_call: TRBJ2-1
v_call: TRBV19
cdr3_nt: TGTGCCAGTAGGGAGGACAGGGGGCTGAATGAGCAGTTCTTC
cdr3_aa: CASREDRGLNEQFF

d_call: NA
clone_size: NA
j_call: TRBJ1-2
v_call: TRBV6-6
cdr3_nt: TGTGCCAGCAGTTACGATGGGGCGGTTGGCTACACCTTC
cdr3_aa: CASSYDGAVGYTF

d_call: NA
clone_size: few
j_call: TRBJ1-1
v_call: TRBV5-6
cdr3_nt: TGTGCCAGCAGCTTGGCCCCACAGAAGAACACTGAAGCTTTCTTT
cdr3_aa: CASSLAPQKNTEAFF

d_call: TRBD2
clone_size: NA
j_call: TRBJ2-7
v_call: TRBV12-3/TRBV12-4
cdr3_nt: TGTGCCAGCACTCTGCGGGGGGACTCCTACGAGCAGTACTTC
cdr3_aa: CASTLRGDSYEQYF

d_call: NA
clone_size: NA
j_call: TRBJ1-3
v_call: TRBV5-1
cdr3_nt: TGCGCCAGCAGCTGGGGACATCGCTCTGGAAACACCATATATTTT
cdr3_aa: CASSWGHRSGNTIYF

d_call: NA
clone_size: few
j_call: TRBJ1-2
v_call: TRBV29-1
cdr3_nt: TGCAGCGCTCAGGACAAGGGCTATGGCTACACCTTC
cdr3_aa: CSAQDKGYGYTF